The 24 T cell receptor beta chains listed next were all sequenced from one sample in a study of blood T cell repertoires in COVID-19. Profiling relied on immunoSEQ multiplex PCR, and the TCRdb table lists in-frame clones only, not all of them. This sample has 350,000 to 400,000 clones, with roughly nine tenths found just once. The sample taken for sequencing was peripheral blood. These receptors came from a woman in her 30s with COVID-19, enrolled during active disease.

The rearrangement joins TRBV9 to TRBJ2-1; 8 bases are shared with TRBD2. Germline V lookup: CDR1 SGDLS, CDR2 YYNGEE. Trimming at V came to 0 bases and at J to 8 bases, leaving 10 bases not matched to a gene. The CDR3 runs to 16 residues. The CDR3 region is CASSVVGGAVSHEQFF. As DNA, the CDR3 is TGTGCCAGCAGCGTAGTCGGGGGGGCCGTGTCCCATGAGCAGTTCTTC.

This chain joins TRBV20-1 and TRBJ1-2, with a possible D match to TRBD1 (5 bases). Germline V gene sequence: CDR1 DFQATT, CDR2 SNEGSKA (reference sequence). V was trimmed by 6 bases and J by 13 bases, leaving 15 bases between them. The CDR3 runs 10 residues. The DNA of the CDR3 is TGCAGTGCGCCTGACAGTTTGGGCACCTTC. It encodes CSAPDSLGTF.

The chain recombines TRBV2 with TRBJ2-3; 7 bases map to TRBD1. With 3 bases clipped from V and 0 bases from J, the junction kept 3 bases outside the gene matches. The CDR3 runs to 15 residues. Germline CDR1 reads SNHLY; CDR2 reads FYNNEI. The CDR3 protein is CASSDTGESTDTQYF. In DNA, the CDR3 is TGTGCCAGCAGTGACACAGGGGAGAGCACAGATACGCAGTATTTT.

This chain joins TRBV10-3 and TRBJ2-7; 9 bases align to TRBD1. The junction had 6 bases not matched to a gene; V was cut back by 7 bases and J by 2 bases. Germline V CDR1 and CDR2: ENHRY, SYGVKD. This CDR3 is 14 amino acids long. CDR3 loop: CAIKPGQGTYEQYF. DNA for the CDR3: TGTGCCATCAAGCCGGGACAGGGCACCTACGAGCAGTACTTC.

V is TRBV6-5 and J is TRBJ1-2; D is undetermined. The germline CDR1 and CDR2 sequences are MNHEY and SVGAGI. The CDR3 extends over 13 amino acids. Trimming left V 5 bases short and J 6 bases short, with 13 bases between. The CDR3 bases are TGTGCCAGCAGTCCCGATCGCCCAGATGGCTACACCTTC. Its translation: CASSPDRPDGYTF.

This chain uses TRBV18 with TRBJ2-7; D is possibly TRBD1 (6 bases). The CDR3 spans 14 residues. V dropped 6 bases and J dropped 6 bases, with 18 bases sitting between them. Germline V CDR1 and CDR2: KGHSH, LQKENI. Here the CDR3 DNA reads TGTGCCAGCTCCCCCTCCAACAGGGATAGCGAGCAGTACGTC. Protein product: CASSPSNRDSEQYV.

The chain links TRBV7-8 to TRBJ2-5; TRBD1 agrees at 7 bases. The V segment lost 4 bases and the J segment 0 bases; nucleotides outside the gene matches: 8. The CDR3 runs to 16 residues. From germline, CDR1 is SGHVS and CDR2 FQNEAQ. CDR3 sequence reads: CASSSTSGQDQETQYF. DNA of the CDR3: TGTGCCAGCAGCTCGACAAGCGGACAGGACCAAGAGACCCAGTACTTC.

The chain couples TRBV7-6 to TRBJ2-5; D is ambiguous. Germline CDR1 is SGHVS and CDR2 is FNYEAQ. This CDR3 has 15 residues. V was clipped by 5 bases and J by 4 bases, with 17 bases between them. The CDR3 DNA is TGTGCCAGCAGCCCTACGACAACCGACCTAGAGACCCAGTACTTC. Amino acids: CASSPTTTDLETQYF.

V and J are TRBV9 and TRBJ1-1, with D maybe TRBD1 (5 bases). This CDR3 region has 14 residues. CDR1 and CDR2 from the germline V gene are SGDLS and YYNGEE. The V end was cut by 2 bases, the J end by 0 bases, with 8 bases between. This CDR3 reads CASSVGQLNTEAFF. The CDR3 nucleotides read TGTGCCAGCAGCGTGGGGCAGCTGAACACTGAAGCTTTCTTT.

V is TRBV2 and J is TRBJ1-5; TRBD1 matches 7 bases. Looked up from germline, CDR1 is SNHLY and CDR2 is FYNNEI. This CDR3 spans 15 amino acids. The V gene end was trimmed by 8 bases and the J gene end by 2 bases; junction bases not matched to a gene: 9. CDR3 in amino acids: CASSRGGVGNQPQHF. CDR3 DNA: TGTGCCAGCTCGAGAGGGGGCGTCGGCAATCAGCCCCAGCATTTT.

This clone showed up just once. This chain joins TRBV7-9 and TRBJ1-1; 8 bases line up with TRBD1. Germline V CDR1 and CDR2: SEHNR, FQNEAQ (reference sequence). After removal of 5 bases from V and 0 bases from J, the junction contained 11 bases not matched to a gene. The CDR3 sequence is 17 residues long. As DNA, the CDR3 is TGTGCCAGCAGCCCTCCTAAGAGACAGGGGCTGAACACTGAAGCTTTCTTT. It is translated as CASSPPKRQGLNTEAFF.

The rearrangement joins TRBV12-5 to TRBJ2-2, with TRBD2 matching 14 bases. The CDR3 extends over 16 amino acids. Germline CDR1 and CDR2: LGHNT and FRNRAP. The J segment lost 7 bases and the V segment lost 1 base, leaving 2 bases of the junction unmatched. The chain's CDR3 is CASGLGTSGRIGELFF. The CDR3 nucleotides are TGTGCTAGTGGTTTGGGGACTAGCGGGAGGATCGGGGAGCTGTTTTTT.

The V gene is TRBV13, the J gene TRBJ1-1, with D uncertain. Germline V CDR1 and CDR2: PRHDT, FYEKMQ (reference sequence). This CDR3 spans 14 amino acids. V lost 6 bases to trimming and J lost 4 bases, with 15 bases between them. The CDR3 bases are TGTGCCAGCAGTCCTCAGATATGGCCCACTGAAGCTTTCTTT. It encodes CASSPQIWPTEAFF.

CDR3 region: CASLRDRGEATEAFF. In nucleotides, the CDR3 is TGTGCCAGCCTCCGGGACAGGGGGGAGGCCACTGAAGCTTTCTTT. The chain is built from TRBV27 and TRBJ1-1; 11 bases map to TRBD1. This CDR3 comprises 15 residues. The germline CDR1 and CDR2 sequences are MNHEY and SMNVEV (reference sequence). V trimming: 8 bases; J trimming: 4 bases; junction bases outside the gene matches: 9.

The chain links TRBV9 to TRBJ1-2; 9 bases align to TRBD1. Per germline, CDR1 SGDLS and CDR2 YYNGEE. There are 12 residues in the CDR3. V gave up 3 bases and J gave up 8 bases; unmatched junction bases: 2. The CDR3 DNA is TGTGCCAGCAGCGGACAGGGGGAGGGCTACACCTTC. Protein product: CASSGQGEGYTF. Full variable domain (missing parts from reference TRBV9 and TRBJ1-2): DSGVTQTPKHLITATGQRVTLRCSPRSGDLSVYWYQQSLDQGLQFLIQYYNGEERAKGNILERFSAQQFPDLHSELNLSSLELGDSALYFCASSGQGEGYTFGSGTRLTVV.

This clone was counted a single time. The CDR3 nucleotides are TGTGCCAGCACCTCCGGGGGGGTGTATCCGGCTTTCTTT. Translated: CASTSGGVYPAFF. The V call is TRBV7-2, the J call TRBJ1-1; maybe TRBD1 (5 bases). Germline CDR1 and CDR2: SGHTA and FQGNSA. CDR3 size: 13 residues. V was trimmed by 7 bases and J by 11 bases, leaving 20 bases between them.

With respect to this clone: A read error may produce the germline difference seen at one junction end. V is TRBV30 and J is TRBJ2-2; 15 nucleotides line up with TRBD2. From germline, CDR1 is GTSNPN and CDR2 SVGIG (reference sequence). The CDR3 spans 13 residues. As DNA, the CDR3 is TGTGCCTGGAGTGCGGGACTAGCGGGGGGAGCTGTTTTT. Amino acid sequence: CAWSAGLAGGAVF.

This rearrangement joins TRBV19 to TRBJ1-2, with D uncertain. The CDR3 consists of 12 residues. Germline lookup yields CDR1 LNHDA and CDR2 SQIVND (reference sequence). V lost 4 bases and J 4 bases, leaving 7 bases between the germline ends. CDR3 region: CASSTSSYGYTF. The CDR3 bases are TGTGCCAGTAGTACGAGTTCCTATGGCTACACCTTC.

This chain joins TRBV7-8 and TRBJ2-7; 9 bases agree with TRBD1. V lost 6 bases, J lost 0 bases, and 6 bases stayed unmatched. The CDR3 spans 15 residues. Germline lookup yields CDR1 SGHVS and CDR2 FQNEAQ. The CDR3 coding sequence is TGTGCCAGCAGACCCCCGGGACAGGGCTCCTACGAGCAGTACGTC. This translates into CASRPPGQGSYEQYV.

The chain recombines TRBV15 with TRBJ2-7, with 7 positions matching TRBD1. CDR3 length: 15 amino acids. J gave up 2 bases and V 0 bases, and 4 bases lay outside the gene matches. Germline CDR1 and CDR2: LNHNV and YYDKDF (reference sequence). CDR3 in amino acids: CATSRDRGLAYEQYF. CDR3 nucleotide sequence: TGTGCCACCAGCAGAGACAGGGGGTTAGCCTACGAGCAGTACTTC.

The chain recombines TRBV30 with TRBJ1-1; weak D call: TRBD1 (5 bases). This CDR3 contains 13 residues. CDR1 and CDR2 (germline): GTSNPN, SVGIG (reference sequence). Trimming removed 0 bases from V and 11 bases from J, with 16 bases in between. In DNA, the CDR3 is TGTGCCTGGAGTGTACAGGCCCCCCAAGGGGCTTTCTTT. The encoded protein is CAWSVQAPQGAFF.

The CDR3 DNA reads as TGTGCCAGCAGTCATCGGGACAGGGGGGGCAATCAGCCCCAGCATTTT. This gives the protein CASSHRDRGGNQPQHF. V and J are TRBV6-6 and TRBJ1-5, with 11 bases matching TRBD1. V was pared by 5 bases and J by 2 bases, with 5 bases of the junction left unmatched. Germline V gene sequence: CDR1 MNHNY, CDR2 SVGAGI (reference sequence). The CDR3 runs 16 residues.

This sequence joins TRBV19 and TRBJ1-2; TRBD1 is a possible D gene (6 bases). V was trimmed by 6 bases and J by 0 bases, leaving 17 bases between them. The CDR3 length is 16 residues. The germline gives CDR1 LNHDA, CDR2 SQIVND (reference sequence). This chain's CDR3 is CASSVRDTGTNYGYTF. The CDR3 region has the DNA TGTGCCAGTAGCGTCCGGGACACCGGAACTAACTATGGCTACACCTTC.

The V and J genes are TRBV11-2 and TRBJ2-3; 11 bases line up with TRBD2. Germline values: CDR1 SGHAT, CDR2 FQNNGV. This CDR3 comprises 16 residues. V dropped 4 bases and J dropped 0; count of bases not matched to a gene: 3. CDR3 loop: CASSSLAGGSTDTQYF. Here the CDR3 DNA reads TGTGCCAGCAGCTCCCTAGCGGGAGGAAGCACAGATACGCAGTATTTT.